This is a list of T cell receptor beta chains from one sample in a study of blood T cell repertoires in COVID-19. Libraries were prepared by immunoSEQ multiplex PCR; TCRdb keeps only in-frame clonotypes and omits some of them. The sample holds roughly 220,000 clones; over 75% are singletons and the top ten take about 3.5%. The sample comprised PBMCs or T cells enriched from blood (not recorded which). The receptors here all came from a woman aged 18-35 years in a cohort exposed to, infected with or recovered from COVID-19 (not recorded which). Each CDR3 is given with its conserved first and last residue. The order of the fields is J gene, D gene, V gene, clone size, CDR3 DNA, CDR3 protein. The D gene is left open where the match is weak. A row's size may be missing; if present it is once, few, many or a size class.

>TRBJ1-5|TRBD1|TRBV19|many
TGTGCCAGCCAGACAGGGGCTCAGCCCCAGCATTTT
CASQTGAQPQHF
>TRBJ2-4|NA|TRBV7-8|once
TGTGCCAGCAGCGAATATCAAGGATTAGCCATTCAGTACTTC
CASSEYQGLAIQYF
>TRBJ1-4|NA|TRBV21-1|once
TGTGCCAGCAGTCCCAACCCGAAGACAGGTAATGAAAAACTGTTTTTT
CASSPNPKTGNEKLFF
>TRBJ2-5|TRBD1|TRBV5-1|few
TGCGCCAGCACCAAGTTAATGGGCAGGGGGGAGACCCAGTACTTC
CASTKLMGRGETQYF
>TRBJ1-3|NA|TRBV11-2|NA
TGTGCCAGCAGCCGTACGCGAGGAGGCGGAAACACCATATATTTT
CASSRTRGGGNTIYF
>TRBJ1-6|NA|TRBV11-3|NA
TGTGCCAGCAGCTTAAGATTTCAGGGTGAAACACCCCTCCACTTT
CASSLRFQGETPLHF
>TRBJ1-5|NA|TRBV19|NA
TGTGCCAGTAGTAACCAGGTGGGCAATCAGCCCCAGCATTTT
CASSNQVGNQPQHF
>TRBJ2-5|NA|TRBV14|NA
TGTGCCAGCAGGGACAGCCAAGAGACCCAGTACTTC
CASRDSQETQYF
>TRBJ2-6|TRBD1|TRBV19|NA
TGTGCCAGTAGTATCGGACAGGGAAAGACTGGGGCCAACGTCCTGACTTTC
CASSIGQGKTGANVLTF
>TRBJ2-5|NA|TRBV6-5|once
TGTGCCAGCTTGGCCAGGGGCCGAGAGACCCAGTACTTC
CASLARGRETQYF
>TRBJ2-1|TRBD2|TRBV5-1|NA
TGCGCCAGCAGCCCATCTACTAGCGGGGGTAATGAGCAGTTCTTC
CASSPSTSGGNEQFF
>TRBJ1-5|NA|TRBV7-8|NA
TGTGCCAGCAGCTTAGGGCCCATCGGGGGTCAGCCCCAGCATTTT
CASSLGPIGGQPQHF
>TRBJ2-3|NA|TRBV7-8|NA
TGTGCCAGCAGCTCGGGACTCCATATAGGCACAGATACGCAGTATTTT
CASSSGLHIGTDTQYF
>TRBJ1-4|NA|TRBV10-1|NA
TGCGCCAGCAGTGAGTCCTTAGCCGTAGGAAAACTGTTTTTT
CASSESLAVGKLFF
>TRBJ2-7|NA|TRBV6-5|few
TGTGCCAGCCACGCGGGACTCAGCTACGAGCAGTACTTC
CASHAGLSYEQYF
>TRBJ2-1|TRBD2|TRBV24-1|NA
TGTGCCACCAGTGACATTAGCGGGAGACCTCCCTACAATGAGCAGTTCTTC
CATSDISGRPPYNEQFF
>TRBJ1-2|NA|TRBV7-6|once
TGTGCCAGCAGCTTAGGTGGTCAGGGTGATGGCTACACCTTC
CASSLGGQGDGYTF
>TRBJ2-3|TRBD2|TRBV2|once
TGTGCCAGCAGAGCCCGCACTAGCGCCCGCACAGATACGCAGTATTTT
CASRARTSARTDTQYF
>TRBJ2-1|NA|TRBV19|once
TGTGCCAGTAGGACCCTGACACTTCCCAATGAGCAGTTCTTC
CASRTLTLPNEQFF
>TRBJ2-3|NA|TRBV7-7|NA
TGTGCCAGCAGTCCCGGACTAAGCACAGATACGCAGTATTTT
CASSPGLSTDTQYF
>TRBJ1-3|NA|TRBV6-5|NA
TGTGCCAGCAGTTACTCCGGCAGGTTAACTGGAAACACCATATATTTT
CASSYSGRLTGNTIYF
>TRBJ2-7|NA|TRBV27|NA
TGTGCCAGCAGAACTATCAGGGTTGAGTCCTACGAGCAGTACTTC
CASRTIRVESYEQYF
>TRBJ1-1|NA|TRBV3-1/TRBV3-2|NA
TGTGCCAGCAGCCAAGTGGGCAGAAAAGCTTTCTTT
CASSQVGRKAFF
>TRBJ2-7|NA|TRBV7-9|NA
TGTGCCAGCAGCTTAGGCGTCAACTCCTACGAGCAGTACTTC
CASSLGVNSYEQYF
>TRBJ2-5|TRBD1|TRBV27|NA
TGTGCCAGCAGGGCACCCCACACGACAGGGTCGGAGACCCAGTACTTC
CASRAPHTTGSETQYF
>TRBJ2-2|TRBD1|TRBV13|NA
TGTGCCAGCAGCGAGCAGGGGGCCGGGGAGCTGTTTTTT
CASSEQGAGELFF
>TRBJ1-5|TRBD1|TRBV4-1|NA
TGCGCCAGCAGCCATGGGAGCGACAGGGGGGGCAATCAGCCCCAGCATTTT
CASSHGSDRGGNQPQHF
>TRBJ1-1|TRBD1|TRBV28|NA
TGTGCCAGCACACCGACAGGGTGGAACACTGAAGCTTTCTTT
CASTPTGWNTEAFF
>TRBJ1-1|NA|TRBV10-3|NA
TGTGCCATCAGTGAACCGGGGAAAGAGGGTCCTGAAGCTTTCTTT
CAISEPGKEGPEAFF
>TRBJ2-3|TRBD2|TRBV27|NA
TGTGCCAGCAGTTTCTTTAGCGGGGGGCTTGTGAGCACAGATACGCAGTATTTT
CASSFFSGGLVSTDTQYF
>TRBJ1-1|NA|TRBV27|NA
TGTGCCAGCAGTTTGGAGTACACGGCCAACACTGAAGCTTTCTTT
CASSLEYTANTEAFF
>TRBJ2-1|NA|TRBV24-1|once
TGTGCCACCAGTGATTTTCCCCTCCCCAATGAGCAGTTCTTC
CATSDFPLPNEQFF
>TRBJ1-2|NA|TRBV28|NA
TGTGCCAGCAGCACCCAGGGGCCCCAAAAAGGTGGTGGCTACACCTTC
CASSTQGPQKGGGYTF
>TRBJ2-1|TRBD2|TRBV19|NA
TGTGCCAGTGCGGGAGGGCCGGGGGAGCAGTTCTTC
CASAGGPGEQFF
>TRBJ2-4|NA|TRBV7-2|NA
TGTGCCAGCAGCTACTCCGGGAGAGGCGTGAGCATTCAGTACTTC
CASSYSGRGVSIQYF
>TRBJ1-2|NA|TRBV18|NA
TGTGCCAGCTCACCCCCTTCGAGGGGAGGCTATGGCTACACCTTC
CASSPPSRGGYGYTF
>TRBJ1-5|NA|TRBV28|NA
TGTGCCAGCAGTTTAACGGGGATGGGCAATCAGCCCCAGCATTTT
CASSLTGMGNQPQHF
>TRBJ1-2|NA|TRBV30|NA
TGTGCCTGGAGTATCGCGTCAGGTAGAAGCTATGGCTACACCTTC
CAWSIASGRSYGYTF
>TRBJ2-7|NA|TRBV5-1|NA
TGCGCCAGCAGCTTGGCCGCGGGAACAGGAATATACGAGCAGTACTTC
CASSLAAGTGIYEQYF
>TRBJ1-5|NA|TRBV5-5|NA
TGTGCCAGCAGCTTGGCAGGGTCCTATAGCAATCAGCCCCAGCATTTT
CASSLAGSYSNQPQHF
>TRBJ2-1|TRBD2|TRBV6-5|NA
TGTGCCAGCAACGGGGGGGTTAACAATGAGCAGTTCTTC
CASNGGVNNEQFF
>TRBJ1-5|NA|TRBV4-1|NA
TGCGCCAGCAGCCAGTATGTCGTTCGAGGTTATCAGCCCCAGCATTTT
CASSQYVVRGYQPQHF
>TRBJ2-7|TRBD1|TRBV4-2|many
TGTGCCAGCAGCCAAGACAAGCGACAGGGGACCTACGAGCAGTACTTC
CASSQDKRQGTYEQYF
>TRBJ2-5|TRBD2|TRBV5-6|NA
TGTGCCAGCAGACCGGGACTAGGAGGAGGGGAGACCCAGTACTTC
CASRPGLGGGETQYF
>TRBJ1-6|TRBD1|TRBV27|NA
TGTGCCAGCAGTAGCTTGGGACAGGGGACCAGCTCCTATAATTCACCCCTCCACTTT
CASSSLGQGTSSYNSPLHF
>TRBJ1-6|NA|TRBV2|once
TGTGCCAGCAGTGAGGGGGCAGACCCAAATAATTCACCCCTCCACTTT
CASSEGADPNNSPLHF
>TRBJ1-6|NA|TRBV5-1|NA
TGCGCCAGCAGCTTGGTAGGGGAGGGTAATTCACCCCTCCACTTT
CASSLVGEGNSPLHF
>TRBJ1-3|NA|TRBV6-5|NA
TGTGCCAGCAGTATTACAGGGTCCTCTGGAAACACCATATATTTT
CASSITGSSGNTIYF
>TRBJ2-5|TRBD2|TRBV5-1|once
TGCGCCAGCAGCTTTAGCGGGGGGGCACGAGAGACCCAGTACTTC
CASSFSGGARETQYF
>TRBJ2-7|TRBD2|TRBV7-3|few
TGTGCCAGCAGCCCGGGGGGTGCAGGGTTCTACGAGCAGTACTTC
CASSPGGAGFYEQYF
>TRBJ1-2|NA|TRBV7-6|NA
TGTGCCAGCAGCTTATGGCAGAACTATGGCTACACCTTC
CASSLWQNYGYTF
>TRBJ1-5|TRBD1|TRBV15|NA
TGTGCCACCAGCCCGACAGGGAGTCAGCCCCAGCATTTT
CATSPTGSQPQHF
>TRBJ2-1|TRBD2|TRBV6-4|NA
TGTGCCAGCAGCCCCAGCGGGACCCACAATGAGCAGTTCTTC
CASSPSGTHNEQFF
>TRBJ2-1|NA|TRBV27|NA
TGTGCCAGCAGATTAGGGAGTTACTCCTACAATGAGCAGTTCTTC
CASRLGSYSYNEQFF
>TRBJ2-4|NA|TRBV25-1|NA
TGTGCCAGCAGTCCCCTTGGGCCCGGGAGTTTAGCCAAAAACATTCAGTACTTC
CASSPLGPGSLAKNIQYF
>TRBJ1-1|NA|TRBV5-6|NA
TGTGCCAGCAGCCCGACAGCTCACACTGAAGCTTTCTTT
CASSPTAHTEAFF
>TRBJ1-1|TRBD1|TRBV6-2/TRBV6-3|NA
TGTGCCAGCAGTTACGTCACAGGGGGGGCTTTCTTT
CASSYVTGGAFF
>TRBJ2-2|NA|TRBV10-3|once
TGTGCCATCAGTGTTCAGGGGTCCACCGGGGAGCTGTTTTTT
CAISVQGSTGELFF
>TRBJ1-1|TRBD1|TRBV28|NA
TGTGCCAGCAGTTTAAGTCCCGGACAGGGGAACACTGAAGCTTTCTTT
CASSLSPGQGNTEAFF